These 28 T cell receptor beta chains were sequenced from one sample in a study of cytomegalovirus exposure and HLA in healthy donors. The PCR employed 60 Vbeta primers together with 13 Jbeta primers. Method: immunoSEQ multiplex PCR; TCRdb's copy keeps in-frame clones and lacks some. This sample has 160,000 or so clones, with 70% to 85% found just once. The source material was PBMCs. The source is a man aged 25-40 years in good health and CMV-seropositive.

This chain connects TRBV18 to TRBJ2-1; D not certain. V was shortened by 0 bases and J by 0 bases, with 9 bases between the two germline ends. The CDR3 extends over 16 amino acids. The germline CDR1 and CDR2 sequences are KGHSH and LQKENI. The CDR3 DNA reads TGTGCCAGCTCACCACCGGCCGTGATCTCCTACAATGAGCAGTTCTTC. This encodes CASSPPAVISYNEQFF.

This clone was seen once. V is TRBV10-3 and J is TRBJ2-7, with 10 bases aligning to TRBD1. Germline-derived CDR1 and CDR2 are ENHRY and SYGVKD. CDR3 length equals 12 residues. V was clipped by 7 bases and J by 5 bases; unmatched bases: 2. CDR3 nucleotide sequence: TGTGCCATCATGGGACAGGGGAACGAGCAGTACTTC. Encoded protein: CAIMGQGNEQYF.

This chain links TRBV18 with TRBJ2-3, with TRBD2 identical over 8 bases. V shed 3 bases and J 0 bases; nucleotides not matched to a gene: 5. Germline assignment: CDR1 KGHSH and CDR2 LQKENI. The CDR3 spans 16 residues. The CDR3 sequence is CASSPVAGPSTDTQYF. CDR3 in DNA: TGTGCCAGCTCACCGGTAGCGGGGCCAAGCACAGATACGCAGTATTTT.

The genes are TRBV28 and TRBJ1-2, with 12 bases that match TRBD1. Germline CDR1 is MDHEN and CDR2 is SYDVKM. Trimming at V came to 6 bases and at J to 7 bases, leaving 12 bases not matched to a gene. This CDR3 spans 16 amino acids. Written as DNA, the CDR3 is TGTGCCAGCAGAAGAACCCGGGACAGGGGGCTAGTTGGCTACACCTTC. Translated, it gives CASRRTRDRGLVGYTF.

The chain joins TRBV28 to TRBJ1-4; D perhaps matches TRBD1 (5 bases). The germline gives CDR1 MDHEN, CDR2 SYDVKM. The CDR3 is 14 amino acids. With 7 bases removed from V and 6 bases from J, the gap between germline ends came to 15 bases. CDR3 protein: CASTLGGAYEKLFF. CDR3 in DNA: TGTGCCAGCACCTTAGGAGGGGCCTATGAAAAACTGTTTTTT.

The chain's CDR3 is CASSQDLRPEGEQFF. CDR3 in DNA: TGCGCCAGCAGCCAAGATCTTAGGCCCGAGGGTGAGCAGTTCTTC. This rearrangement joins TRBV4-1 to TRBJ2-1; D is possibly TRBD2 (5 bases). V shed 0 bases and J shed 9 bases, with 15 bases lying between them. Germline V gives CDR1 MGHRA, CDR2 YSYEKL. The CDR3 has 15 amino acids.

The V gene is TRBV4-1, the J gene TRBJ2-6; no clear D gene. Germline V gene data show CDR1 as MGHRA and CDR2 as YSYEKL. Trimming shortened V by 3 bases and J by 4 bases, and 10 bases separated the two germline ends. The CDR3 is 15 amino acids. DNA of the CDR3: TGCGCCAGCAGCCACAGCGTTGCCGGGGCCAACGTCCTGACTTTC. The encoded protein is CASSHSVAGANVLTF.

The chain employs TRBV19 and TRBJ2-1; tentative D call: TRBD2 (6 bases). Germline CDR1 is LNHDA and CDR2 is SQIVND (reference sequence). V shed 4 bases and J shed 7 bases, with 20 bases lying between them. CDR3 length: 16 residues. The CDR3 nucleotides read TGTGCCAGTAGTACCCCAGCGGGTCAAGGAGGGAATGAGCAGTTCTTC. Amino acids: CASSTPAGQGGNEQFF.

This sequence joins TRBV2 and TRBJ1-6; D is uncertain. Trimming removed 10 bases at V and 7 bases at J, with 20 bases between. This CDR3 spans 15 amino acids. Germline CDR1 and CDR2: SNHLY and FYNNEI. The CDR3 coding sequence is TGTGCCACGCGGGAAGGCCCCGTTTGGAATTCACCCCTCCACTTT. It encodes CATREGPVWNSPLHF.

In its sample, this clone was seen once. The gene calls are TRBV28 and TRBJ1-5; D is unclear. Germline CDR1 reads MDHEN; CDR2 reads SYDVKM. The CDR3 is 13 residues long. V dropped 2 bases and J dropped 5 bases, with 7 bases sitting between them. The CDR3 region is CASSLNGYQPQHF. As DNA, the CDR3 is TGTGCCAGCAGTTTAAATGGCTATCAGCCCCAGCATTTT.

The chain combines TRBV7-4 with TRBJ1-3; TRBD1 matches at 7 bases. The V gene end was trimmed by 5 bases and the J gene end by 4 bases; junction bases not matched to a gene: 5. This CDR3 has 14 residues. Germline V gene sequence: CDR1 SGHVT, CDR2 SQSDAQ. CDR3 DNA sequence: TGTGCCAGCAGCACCCAGGGACAGGGAAACACCATATATTTT. Its protein is CASSTQGQGNTIYF.

The chain is built from TRBV6-6 and TRBJ2-7; D perhaps matches TRBD1 (5 bases). Looked up from germline, CDR1 is MNHNY and CDR2 is SVGAGI (reference sequence). Trimming took off 6 bases at V and 5 bases at J, with 20 bases between the two ends. CDR3 length: 15 residues. CDR3 sequence reads: CASSDQSDSPNEQYF. The CDR3 DNA follows: TGTGCCAGCAGCGACCAGTCAGACAGCCCAAACGAGCAGTACTTC.

The chain is built from TRBV27 and TRBJ2-3; D is perhaps TRBD2 (5 bases). V was shortened by 5 bases and J by 2 bases, with 11 bases between the two germline ends. Germline CDR1 reads MNHEY; CDR2 reads SMNVEV (reference sequence). CDR3 size: 14 residues. The CDR3 DNA sequence: TGTGCCAGCAGTCCGAGCGGTCACACAGATACGCAGTATTTT. This encodes CASSPSGHTDTQYF.

The CDR3, as DNA: TGTGCCAGCAGTGGGGACAGGAGCTACGAGCAGTACTTC. It codes for CASSGDRSYEQYF. The rearrangement joins TRBV2 to TRBJ2-7; 8 bases match TRBD1. V dropped 4 bases and J dropped 3; count of bases not matched to a gene: 2. Germline CDR1 is SNHLY and CDR2 is FYNNEI. The CDR3 runs 13 residues.

This clone was seen more than once but under ten times. The J gene is TRBJ2-1, the V gene TRBV5-6; 14 nucleotides match TRBD2. The V gene's germline CDR1 is SGHDT and CDR2 YYEEEE. The CDR3 totals 15 residues. V trimming: 6 bases; J trimming: 13 bases; junction bases outside the gene matches: 12. In DNA form, the CDR3 reads TGTGCCAGCATCCATGGGGGACTAGCGGGGGCCCTTCAGTTCTTC. Protein sequence: CASIHGGLAGALQFF.

The rearrangement joins TRBV29-1 to TRBJ2-7, with D possibly TRBD1 on 6 matching bases. This CDR3 comprises 13 residues. CDR1 and CDR2 (germline): SQVTM, ANQGSEA. The V end lost 4 bases, the J end lost 6 bases, and 16 bases lay between the germline ends. CDR3 protein: CSVGRQAGGEQYF. The CDR3 DNA reads as TGCAGCGTTGGTCGACAGGCTGGGGGCGAGCAGTACTTC.

This sequence joins TRBV11-2 and TRBJ1-1; 7 nucleotides align to TRBD1. The trim removed 1 base at V and 5 bases at J, leaving 16 bases unmatched. CDR3 length: 18 amino acids. The V gene's germline CDR1 is SGHAT and CDR2 FQNNGV. The CDR3 DNA sequence: TGTGCCAGCAGCTTAGGGCGGACAGGTGCAGTGGGGGAGACTGAAGCTTTCTTT. Amino acids: CASSLGRTGAVGETEAFF.

V gene TRBV7-9 combines with J gene TRBJ2-5; D may be TRBD1 (5 bases). There are 13 residues in the CDR3. V was trimmed by 2 bases and J by 4 bases, leaving 8 bases between them. CDR1 SEHNR and CDR2 FQNEAQ come from the germline V gene (reference sequence). Here the CDR3 reads CASSLRGLETQYF. The DNA of the CDR3 is TGTGCCAGCAGCTTAAGGGGTTTAGAGACCCAGTACTTC.

This sequence joins TRBV5-4 and TRBJ1-1; 9 bases are a match to TRBD1. The CDR3 covers 14 residues. With V trimmed by 4 bases and J by 1 base, 2 bases remained unmatched. The germline gives CDR1 SGHNT, CDR2 YYREEE (reference sequence). The CDR3 DNA reads as TGTGCCAGCAGCAGACAGGGGGGGAACACTGAAGCTTTCTTT. This translates into CASSRQGGNTEAFF.

This clone was seen once. The V call is TRBV5-1, the J call TRBJ2-7; D may be TRBD2 (5 bases). The V gene's germline CDR1 is SGHRS and CDR2 YFSETQ. This CDR3 contains 15 residues. V gave up 0 bases and J gave up 0 bases, with 10 bases separating them. CDR3 in amino acids: CASSLDPGSSYEQYF. DNA of the CDR3: TGCGCCAGCAGCTTGGATCCGGGGAGCTCCTACGAGCAGTACTTC. Full variable domain (outside the CDR3, taken from reference TRBV5-1 and TRBJ2-7): KAGVTQTPRYLIKTRGQQVTLSCSPISGHRSVSWYQQTPGQGLQFLFEYFSETQRNKGNFPGRFSGRQFSNSRSEMNVSTLELGDSALYLCASSLDPGSSYEQYFGPGTRLTVT.

The chain couples TRBV7-2 to TRBJ2-3; 9 nucleotides align to TRBD2. The CDR3 is 16 residues long. CDR1 is SGHTA and CDR2 is FQGNSA in the germline V gene. The V segment lost 1 base and the J segment 6 bases; nucleotides outside the gene matches: 8. The CDR3 DNA reads TGTGCCAGCAGCTTAGGGAGTCTAGCGGGGAGGGATACGCAGTATTTT. As protein: CASSLGSLAGRDTQYF.

This clone has just a few counts. The rearrangement links TRBV9 to TRBJ2-3, with D maybe TRBD1 (5 bases). The CDR3 is made up of 14 amino acids. V was shortened by 0 bases and J by 3 bases, with 8 bases between the two germline ends. Per germline, CDR1 SGDLS and CDR2 YYNGEE. The CDR3 nucleotides read TGTGCCAGCAGCGTAGATCCAGGGACAGATACGCAGTATTTT. Translated, it gives CASSVDPGTDTQYF. The full variable domain, in which reference TRBV9 and TRBJ2-3 provide the parts outside the CDR3, is DSGVTQTPKHLITATGQRVTLRCSPRSGDLSVYWYQQSLDQGLQFLIQYYNGEERAKGNILERFSAQQFPDLHSELNLSSLELGDSALYFCASSVDPGTDTQYFGPGTRLTVL.

This clone was observed a few times. The CDR3 coding sequence is TGTGCCAGCTCATCTGGGGCAGAAGACACCATATATTTT. As protein: CASSSGAEDTIYF. The chain recombines TRBV18 with TRBJ1-3; TRBD1 might be the D (5 bases). Germline V gene lookup returns CDR1 KGHSH and CDR2 LQKENI. This CDR3 region has 13 residues. V lost 5 bases and J lost 8, with 13 bases in between.

In regard to this clone: Additional DNA sequences in this sample encode the identical CDR3. The chain combines TRBV5-4 with TRBJ2-7, with TRBD1 matching 9 bases. Unmatched junction bases numbered 6, after V lost 5 bases and J lost 6 bases. The CDR3 is made up of 13 amino acids. Per the germline V gene, CDR1 is SGHNT and CDR2 is YYREEE (reference sequence). This CDR3 reads CASRTDRGGEQYF. In DNA form, the CDR3 reads TGTGCCAGCAGAACGGACAGGGGCGGCGAGCAGTACTTC.

The rearrangement joins TRBV5-1 to TRBJ2-5; a possible D gene is TRBD1 (5 bases). There are 14 residues in the CDR3. The germline gives CDR1 SGHRS, CDR2 YFSETQ. Trimming stripped 0 bases from V and 2 bases from J, with 8 bases between. The CDR3 coding sequence is TGCGCCAGCAGCTTGGGACAGAATCAAGAGACCCAGTACTTC. This gives the protein CASSLGQNQETQYF. Complete variable domain (other parts from reference TRBV5-1 and TRBJ2-5): KAGVTQTPRYLIKTRGQQVTLSCSPISGHRSVSWYQQTPGQGLQFLFEYFSETQRNKGNFPGRFSGRQFSNSRSEMNVSTLELGDSALYLCASSLGQNQETQYFGPGTRLLVL.

The chain is built from TRBV27 and TRBJ2-5; 11 bases line up with TRBD2. Germline V gene data show CDR1 as MNHEY and CDR2 as SMNVEV (reference sequence). The V segment lost 6 bases and the J segment 2 bases; nucleotides outside the gene matches: 8. The CDR3 loop spans 16 amino acids. The CDR3 loop is CASSNGASGGQETQYF. The CDR3 nucleotides are TGTGCCAGCAGCAATGGGGCTAGCGGGGGGCAAGAGACCCAGTACTTC.

The rearrangement uses TRBV4-1 and TRBJ1-6; TRBD1 is a possible D gene (6 bases). The CDR3 consists of 15 residues. Between the trimmed V and J ends, which lost 5 bases and 7 bases, there was a span of 15 bases. Germline V CDR1 and CDR2: MGHRA, YSYEKL. The CDR3 DNA reads TGCGCCAGCAGCAAACTCAGGGGCGTCAATTCACCCCTCCACTTT. It specifies CASSKLRGVNSPLHF.

The chain links TRBV28 to TRBJ1-4; 7 bases align to TRBD1. The ends lost 5 bases at V and 7 bases at J; junction bases unmatched: 10. This CDR3 has 15 amino acids. CDR1 and CDR2 from the germline V gene are MDHEN and SYDVKM. The CDR3 loop is CASSGSTGYTEKLFF. In DNA, the CDR3 is TGTGCCAGCAGTGGATCGACAGGGTACACTGAAAAACTGTTTTTT.